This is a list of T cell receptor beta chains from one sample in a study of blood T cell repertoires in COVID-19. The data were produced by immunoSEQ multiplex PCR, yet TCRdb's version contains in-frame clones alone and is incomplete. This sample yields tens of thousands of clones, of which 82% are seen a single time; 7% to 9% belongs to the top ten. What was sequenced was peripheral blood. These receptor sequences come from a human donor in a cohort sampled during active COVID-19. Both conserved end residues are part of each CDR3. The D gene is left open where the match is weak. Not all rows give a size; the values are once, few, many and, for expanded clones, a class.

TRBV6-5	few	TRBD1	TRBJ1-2	CASRGVQRQGYGYTF	TGTGCCAGCAGAGGGGTCCAACGACAGGGCTATGGCTACACCTTC
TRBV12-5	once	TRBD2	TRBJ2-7	CASGLAAGEAEQYF	TGTGCTAGTGGGCTAGCTGCGGGGGAGGCCGAGCAGTACTTC
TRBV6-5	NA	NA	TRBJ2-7	CASKEGRDEQYF	TGTGCCAGCAAAGAGGGTAGGGACGAGCAGTACTTC
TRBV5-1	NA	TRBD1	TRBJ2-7	CASIPRDRVYEQYF	TGCGCCAGCATCCCCCGGGACAGGGTATACGAGCAGTACTTC
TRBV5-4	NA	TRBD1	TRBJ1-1	CASSGGDSHTEAFF	TGTGCCAGCAGCGGCGGGGACAGCCACACTGAAGCTTTCTTT
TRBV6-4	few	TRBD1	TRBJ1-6	CASKRDRNSPLHF	TGTGCCAGCAAACGGGACAGAAATTCACCCCTCCACTTT
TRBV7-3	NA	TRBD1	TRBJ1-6	CASSSQGGLNSPLHF	TGTGCCAGCAGCTCACAGGGGGGGCTTAATTCACCCCTCCACTTT
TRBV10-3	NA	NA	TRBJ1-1	CAISPPQLNTEAFF	TGTGCCATCTCCCCCCCACAACTGAACACTGAAGCTTTCTTT
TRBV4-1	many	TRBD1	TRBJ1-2	CASSQEQGRTNYGYTF	TGCGCCAGCAGCCAAGAACAGGGGCGAACGAACTATGGCTACACCTTC
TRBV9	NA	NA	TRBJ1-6	CASSVDSNSPLHF	TGTGCCAGCAGCGTGGACAGCAATTCACCCCTCCACTTT
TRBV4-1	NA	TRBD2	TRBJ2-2	CASSQTSGTRSSGELFF	TGCGCCAGCAGCCAAACATCCGGGACTAGATCATCCGGGGAGCTGTTTTTT
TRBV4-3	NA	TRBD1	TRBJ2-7	CASSPDRDYEQYF	TGCGCCAGCAGCCCCGACAGGGACTACGAGCAGTACTTC
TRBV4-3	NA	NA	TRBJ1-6	CASSQDGGAGNNSPLHF	TGCGCCAGCAGCCAAGATGGTGGGGCAGGGAATAATTCACCCCTCCACTTT
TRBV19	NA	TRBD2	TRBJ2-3	CASSIGAGGTTDTQYF	TGTGCCAGTAGTATAGGAGCGGGGGGTACCACAGATACGCAGTATTTT
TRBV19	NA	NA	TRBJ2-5	CASSATRVLQETQYF	TGTGCCAGTAGCGCAACCAGGGTTCTGCAAGAGACCCAGTACTTC
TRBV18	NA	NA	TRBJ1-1	CASSPPVRAAEAFF	TGTGCCAGCTCACCACCGGTCAGGGCGGCTGAAGCTTTCTTT
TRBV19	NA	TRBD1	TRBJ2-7	CASSTFGQDASYEQYF	TGTGCCAGTAGTACTTTTGGACAGGACGCTTCCTACGAGCAGTACTTC
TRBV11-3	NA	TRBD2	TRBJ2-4	CASSPGDTSGAKKNIQYF	TGTGCCAGCAGCCCAGGGGATACTAGCGGGGCGAAAAAAAACATTCAGTACTTC
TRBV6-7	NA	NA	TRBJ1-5	CASSSTATGIGEQPQHF	TGTGCCAGCAGCTCTACCGCCACAGGGATCGGGGAGCAGCCCCAGCATTTT
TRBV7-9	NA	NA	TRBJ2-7	CASSLGLGGYEQYF	TGTGCCAGCAGCTTAGGTCTGGGGGGCTACGAGCAGTACTTC
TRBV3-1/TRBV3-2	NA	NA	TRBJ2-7	CASSQARGYEQYF	TGTGCCAGCAGCCAAGCCAGGGGCTACGAGCAGTACTTC
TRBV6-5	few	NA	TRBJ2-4	CASRQGGVNIQYF	TGTGCCAGCAGACAGGGTGGGGTGAACATTCAGTACTTC
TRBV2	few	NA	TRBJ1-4	CASNPIGGAGKGNEKLFF	TGTGCCAGCAATCCTATAGGCGGGGCAGGCAAGGGTAATGAAAAACTGTTTTTT